This TCR beta chain was found in a study of shared clonotypes between healthy human individuals. As for the study in general: Each donor's CD4 naive and CD4 memory cells filled three plates apiece, CD8 naive two, and CD8 memory one. Study findings and constraints: Non-shared clonotypes had lower generation probabilities than those shared by all four donors.

The CDR3 length is 16 residues. Looked up from germline, CDR1 is MNHEY and CDR2 is SMNVEV (reference sequence). Deletions cut 5 bases from V and 4 bases from J, with 20 bases between. Naive CD8 cells lacked CD45RO and underwent positive selection for CCR7, leaving out terminally differentiated effector memory CD45RA+ cells. Turning to this clone: Its antigen is as yet unknown.

The data were produced by immunoSEQ multiplex PCR, yet TCRdb's version contains in-frame clones alone and is incomplete. Here the sample spans about 2.1 million clones, approximately 92% being singletons. Sequenced input: naive CD8+ T cells from PBMCs. The chain has TRBV27 and TRBJ2-5; D may match TRBD1 or TRBD2 (7 bases each). This sequence was found in a man between 18 and 35 years old in good health. Some clones in this sample may be carry-over from other donors' samples. The CDR3 region has the DNA TGTGCCAGCAGTCTCGGGACAGAGGGGGAGGGAGAGACCCAGTACTTC. It codes for CASSLGTEGEGETQYF.